A selection of T cell receptor beta chains follows, all from one sample in a study of human T cells and chemical hapten exposure. TCRdb itself ran the RACE reads through MiXCR, one entry per CDR3 protein. The sample has about 130,000 distinct CDR3 sequences; approximately 8.3% are singletons. Sequenced: whole blood. The receptors come from a male donor in good health. Some clones in this sample may be carry-over from other donors' samples. The CDR3 runs from the conserved cysteine through the conserved F or W. The order of the fields is J gene, D gene, V gene, clone size, CDR3 protein, CDR3 DNA. A D gene is named only where the DNA matches it firmly. Clone size is not always given. Where it is, it says once, few, many or a class for expanded clones.

>TRBJ2-1|NA|TRBV10-3|many
CAISELALDEQFF
TGTGCCATCAGTGAATTGGCGCTGGATGAGCAGTTCTTC
>TRBJ1-6|NA|TRBV9|few
CASSVDGAGGSPLHF
TGTGCCAGCAGCGTAGATGGAGCCGGTGGTTCACCCCTCCACTTT
>TRBJ2-3|TRBD2|TRBV29-1|NA
CSALPSGTSTDTQYF
TGCAGCGCTCTACCCAGCGGGACTAGCACAGATACGCAGTATTTT
>TRBJ2-3|NA|TRBV7-2|NA
CASSLSRGADTQYF
TGTGCCAGCAGCTTATCTCGGGGGGCCGATACGCAGTATTTT
>TRBJ2-2|NA|TRBV2|NA
CASSERRPNTGELFF
TGTGCCAGCAGTGAACGTCGGCCGAACACCGGGGAGCTGTTTTTT
>TRBJ1-5|NA|TRBV10-3|NA
CAIRQGSNQPQHF
TGTGCCATCAGACAGGGTAGCAATCAGCCCCAGCATTTT
>TRBJ2-1|NA|TRBV6-4|few
CASSDSGVNEQFF
TGTGCCAGCAGTGACTCAGGGGTTAATGAGCAGTTCTTC
>TRBJ2-7|TRBD1|TRBV12-3/TRBV12-4|NA
CASSPQHRGTYEQYF
TGTGCCAGCAGTCCCCAGCACAGGGGAACCTACGAGCAGTACTTC
>TRBJ2-1|TRBD2|TRBV13|few
CASSLYTRTSGKTSYNEQFF
TGTGCCAGCAGCTTATATACCCGGACTAGCGGAAAAACCTCCTACAATGAGCAGTTCTTC
>TRBJ1-1|NA|TRBV12-3/TRBV12-4|many
CASSFSHSTWGVTEAFF
TGTGCCAGCAGTTTTAGCCACTCCACGTGGGGCGTCACTGAAGCTTTCTTT
>TRBJ2-7|NA|TRBV5-1|NA
CASSQRGPYEQYF
TGCGCCAGCAGCCAGAGGGGCCCCTACGAGCAGTACTTC
>TRBJ2-1|TRBD2|TRBV6-5|few
CASSYSTSGYIYNEQFF
TGTGCCAGCAGTTACTCCACTAGCGGATACATCTACAATGAGCAGTTCTTC
>TRBJ1-1|NA|TRBV27|NA
CASSLFGNTEAFF
TGTGCCAGCAGTTTATTTGGGAACACTGAAGCTTTCTTT
>TRBJ1-4|NA|TRBV4-1|few
CASSQTAVNEKLFF
TGCGCCAGCAGCCAAACAGCTGTTAATGAAAAACTGTTTTTT
>TRBJ1-1|TRBD1|TRBV4-1|many
CASSQDQGQAKPNTEAFF
TGCGCCAGCAGCCAAGACCAAGGACAGGCAAAACCGAACACTGAAGCTTTCTTT
>TRBJ1-2|TRBD1|TRBV7-2|many
CASSLAGEGAANYGYTF
TGTGCCAGCAGCTTAGCGGGTGAGGGGGCGGCGAACTATGGCTACACCTTC
>TRBJ2-5|NA|TRBV4-1|NA
CASSQGDFKETQYF
TGCGCCAGCAGCCAAGGGGACTTCAAAGAGACCCAGTACTTC
>TRBJ2-2|TRBD1|TRBV2|NA
CASSVRAGTGDHTGELFF
TGTGCCAGCAGTGTCCGCGCCGGGACAGGGGACCACACCGGGGAGCTGTTTTTT
>TRBJ1-1|NA|TRBV20-1|few
CSAKSGDTEAFF
TGCAGTGCAAAGTCGGGCGACACTGAAGCTTTCTTT
>TRBJ2-5|NA|TRBV7-7|many
CASSLATQETQYF
TGTGCCAGCAGCTTGGCTACCCAAGAGACCCAGTACTTC
>TRBJ1-5|NA|TRBV7-9|NA
CASSLDGGVNQPQHF
TGTGCCAGCAGCCTAGATGGGGGGGTCAATCAGCCCCAGCATTTT
>TRBJ2-2|NA|TRBV12-3/TRBV12-4|NA
CASTSRGTGELFF
TGTGCCAGCACATCCCGCGGGACCGGGGAGCTGTTTTTT
>TRBJ2-5|TRBD1|TRBV2|few
CASSRTGQETQYF
TGTGCCAGCAGTCGGACAGGCCAAGAGACCCAGTACTTC
>TRBJ2-3|TRBD2|TRBV9|NA
CASSGRGLAGPTDTQYF
TGTGCCAGCAGCGGCCGGGGTCTAGCGGGGCCCACAGATACGCAGTATTTT
>TRBJ2-3|NA|TRBV9|NA
CASSVSGSATDTQYF
TGTGCCAGCAGCGTTAGCGGATCGGCCACAGATACGCAGTATTTT
>TRBJ1-5|TRBD1|TRBV2|NA
CASSVLGQGGNQPQHF
TGTGCCAGCAGTGTTTTAGGGCAGGGGGGCAATCAGCCCCAGCATTTT
>TRBJ2-4|TRBD2|TRBV3-1|NA
CASSPYTGTSAFMRAKNIQYF
TGTGCCAGCAGCCCTTATACTGGGACTAGCGCCTTCATGAGGGCCAAAAACATTCAGTACTTC
>TRBJ2-7|TRBD1|TRBV19|many
CASSAGQGTYEQYF
TGTGCCAGTAGTGCGGGACAGGGGACCTACGAGCAGTACTTC
>TRBJ2-6|TRBD1|TRBV9|few
CASSVVPGQDLSGANVLTF
TGTGCCAGCAGCGTTGTACCGGGACAGGACCTCTCTGGGGCCAACGTCCTGACTTTC
>TRBJ2-3|NA|TRBV20-1|many
CSALKGGALTDTQYF
TGCAGTGCTCTGAAGGGGGGGGCCCTCACAGATACGCAGTATTTT
>TRBJ1-1|NA|TRBV10-2|NA
CASRLLNTEAFF
TGCGCCAGCAGGCTCCTGAACACTGAAGCTTTCTTT
>TRBJ1-1|NA|TRBV5-5|few
CASRGENTEAFF
TGTGCCAGTCGAGGGGAGAACACTGAAGCTTTCTTT